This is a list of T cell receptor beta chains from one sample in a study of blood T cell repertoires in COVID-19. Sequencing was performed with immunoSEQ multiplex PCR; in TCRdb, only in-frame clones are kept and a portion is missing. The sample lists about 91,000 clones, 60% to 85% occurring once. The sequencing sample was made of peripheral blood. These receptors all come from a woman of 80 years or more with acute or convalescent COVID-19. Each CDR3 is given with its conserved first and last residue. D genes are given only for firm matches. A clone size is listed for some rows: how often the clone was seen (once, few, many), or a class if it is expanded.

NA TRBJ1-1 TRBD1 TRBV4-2 CASSQAGTVENTEAFF TGTGCCAGCAGCCAAGCTGGGACAGTCGAGAACACTGAAGCTTTCTTT
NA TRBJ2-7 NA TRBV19 CASRKDSSYEQYF TGTGCCAGTAGGAAGGACAGTTCCTACGAGCAGTACTTC
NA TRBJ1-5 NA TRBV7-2 CASSLNPGGNQPQHF TGTGCCAGCAGCTTGAACCCCGGGGGGAATCAGCCCCAGCATTTT
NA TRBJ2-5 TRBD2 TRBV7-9 CASVELATQETQYF TGTGCCAGCGTCGAACTAGCGACTCAAGAGACCCAGTACTTC
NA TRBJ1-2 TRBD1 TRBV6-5 CASTADRANYGYTF TGTGCCAGCACTGCCGACAGGGCAAACTATGGCTACACCTTC
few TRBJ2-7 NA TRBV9 CASSVGQASYEQYF TGTGCCAGCAGCGTAGGGCAGGCATCCTACGAGCAGTACTTC
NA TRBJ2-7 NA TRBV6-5 CASISPGYEQYF TGTGCCAGCATATCTCCGGGTTACGAGCAGTACTTC
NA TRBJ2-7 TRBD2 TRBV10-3 CAISDPGTSGTYEQYF TGTGCCATCAGTGACCCGGGGACTAGCGGGACCTACGAGCAGTACTTC
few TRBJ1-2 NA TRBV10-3 CAISETGTHGYTF TGTGCCATCAGTGAGACAGGGACCCACGGCTACACCTTC
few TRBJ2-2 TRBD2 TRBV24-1 CATSDPIGLAGVSELFF TGTGCCACCAGTGATCCAATAGGACTAGCGGGAGTATCGGAGCTGTTTTTT
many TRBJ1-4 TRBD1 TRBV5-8 CASSFGQALSTNEKLFF TGTGCCAGCAGCTTCGGACAGGCTTTATCAACTAATGAAAAACTGTTTTTT
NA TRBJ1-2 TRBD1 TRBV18 CASSPLKPGQGNYGYTF TGTGCCAGCTCACCATTGAAACCGGGACAGGGTAACTATGGCTACACCTTC
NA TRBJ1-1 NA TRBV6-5 CAVKPQGRGTEAFF TGTGCCGTCAAACCTCAGGGTCGCGGTACTGAAGCTTTCTTT
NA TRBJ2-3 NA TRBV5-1 CASSPTVLFTDTQYF TGCGCCAGCAGCCCAACAGTTCTGTTCACAGATACGCAGTATTTT
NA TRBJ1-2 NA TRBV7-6 CASSLGSGINYGYTF TGTGCCAGCAGCTTAGGATCAGGGATTAACTATGGCTACACCTTC
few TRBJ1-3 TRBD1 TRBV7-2 CASSNAWTGGGNTIYF TGTGCCAGCAGCAACGCTTGGACAGGGGGTGGAAACACCATATATTTT
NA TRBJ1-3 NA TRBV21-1 CASSKQSLFGNTIYF TGTGCCAGCAGCAAACAGTCCCTCTTCGGAAACACCATATATTTT
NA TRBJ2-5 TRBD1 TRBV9 CASSPRNLKTGTRRETQYF TGTGCCAGTAGTCCCCGGAACCTTAAGACAGGGACGAGGCGAGAGACCCAGTACTTC
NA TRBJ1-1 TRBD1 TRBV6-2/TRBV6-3 CASSLLRQGTWNTEAFF TGTGCCAGCAGCCTACTTCGACAGGGCACTTGGAACACTGAAGCTTTCTTT
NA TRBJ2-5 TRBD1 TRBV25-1 CASSPPGQGKEETQYF TGTGCCAGCAGTCCTCCGGGACAGGGAAAGGAGGAGACCCAGTACTTC
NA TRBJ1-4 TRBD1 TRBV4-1 CASSQIQTGTGHEKLFF TGCGCCAGCAGCCAAATCCAGACCGGGACAGGGCATGAAAAACTGTTTTTT